The source of this TCR beta chain is a study of T cell responses to AZD1222 COVID-19 vaccine. Repertoires were generated with immunoSEQ multiplex PCR, while TCRdb's copy carries only in-frame clones and drops some. Of about 97,000 clones in the sample, about 89% were seen once. Study-wide results and limits: Donors were largely white British and mainly female; clonal diversity was possibly underestimated.

Comments on this clone: Its antigen is as yet unknown.

Trimming removed 5 bases from V and 5 bases from J; junction bases left unmatched: 8. The germline gives CDR1 SGHTA, CDR2 FQGNSA. The CDR3 is 15 residues long. The V and J genes are TRBV7-2 and TRBJ2-5, with 10 bases fitting TRBD1. The TCR originated in an adult in good health. The specimen was peripheral blood, collected on day 0 of AZD1222 vaccination. The CDR3 DNA follows: TGTGCCAGCAGCCCAAGACAGGGGGCAGGTGAGACCCAGTACTTC. Its translation: CASSPRQGAGETQYF.